The 21 T cell receptor beta chains below come from one sample, sequenced in a study of post-analysis software for immune sequencing data (dated by TCRdb to between 2014 and 2016). Overall study results and their limits: Significantly higher frequencies in patients than in controls were found for about 5 TRBV segments, including TRBV5-6, TRBV5-1 and TRBV20-1.

Receptor libraries were prepared by PCR. Sequencing instrument: Illumina HiSeq 2500. To reduce PCR and sequencing biases, unique molecular identifiers were built into the TCR beta cDNA libraries. TCRdb redid the processing of the public reads, applying fastp at Q25 and MiXCR, and retained in-frame beta chains. Records with the same CDR3 protein are collapsed into one entry carrying the most frequent genes and DNA. Recorded for this sample are roughly 570,000 distinct CDR3 sequences; around 31% of them occurred a single time. The ten largest clones take up approximately 5.4% of the sample. Their antigens remain unidentified. Sample: blood. Receptors were obtained from a girl between 2 and 17 years old with multiple sclerosis.

There are many counts of this clonotype. At one end the junction does not follow the germline gene, possibly because of a read error. The V gene is TRBV5-1, the J gene TRBJ2-3; D is ambiguous. The CDR3 spans 13 residues. CDR1 and CDR2 (germline): SGHRS, YFSETQ. The CDR3 reads CASSLVGTDTQYF. Written as DNA, the CDR3 is TGTGCCAGCAGTTTGGTCGGCACAGATACGCAGTATTTT.

V usage is TRBV29-1 and J usage is TRBJ2-1; TRBD1 agrees at 9 bases. This CDR3 has 14 residues. The germline gives CDR1 SQVTM, CDR2 ANQGSEA. Trimming at V came to 6 bases and at J to 13 bases, leaving 16 bases not matched to a gene. The CDR3 is CSVRDRVFGETQFF. In nucleotides, the CDR3 is TGCAGCGTAAGGGACAGGGTGTTTGGAGAGACCCAGTTCTTC.

This clonotype has a handful of counts. The J gene is TRBJ2-3, the V gene TRBV6-5, with D hard to call. This CDR3 spans 13 amino acids. The V end was cut by 2 bases, the J end by 6 bases, with 9 bases between. Germline V gene data show CDR1 as MNHEY and CDR2 as SVGAGI. CDR3 in DNA: TGTGCCAGCAGTTACCGGGTTTTTGATACGCAGTATTTT. Its protein product is CASSYRVFDTQYF.

Comment on this clonotype: A read error is possible here, since a much larger clone lies one base away. This CDR3 is missing its conserved last phenylalanine or tryptophan, likely due to a read error. The chain combines TRBV20-1 with TRBJ2-1; D is possibly TRBD1 (6 bases). Trimming took 4 bases from V and 2 from J, leaving 15 bases between them. Germline values: CDR1 DFQATT, CDR2 SNEGSKA (reference sequence). This CDR3 is built from 15 residues. The CDR3, as DNA: TGCAGTGCTATTTCAGGGGCCCTTACCTACAATGAGCAGTTCTTG. It translates to CSAISGALTYNEQFL.

This clonotype was detected only a few times. The chain combines TRBV9 with TRBJ2-3; unclear D gene. The V and J ends lost 0 bases and 9 bases respectively, with 11 bases between them. Germline-derived CDR1 and CDR2 are SGDLS and YYNGEE. This CDR3 has 13 residues. DNA for the CDR3: TGTGCCAGCAGCGTAGATCTTAGTGGCACGCAGTATTTT. Translating gives CASSVDLSGTQYF.

V and J are TRBV12-3 or TRBV12-4 and TRBJ2-1; D gene unclear. The CDR3 sequence is 14 residues long. Trimming removed 1 base from V and 3 bases from J, with 7 bases in between. The CDR3 sequence is CASSLEPNYNEQFF. CDR3 nucleotides: TGTGCCAGCAGTTTAGAGCCCAACTACAATGAGCAGTTCTTC.

The sample holds many counts of this clonotype. The CDR3, as DNA: TGTGCCAGCAGTCCCCCGGCGAGAGCCGAGGGGCTGCAGTACTTC. Protein product: CASSPPARAEGLQYF. The chain joins TRBV6-5 to TRBJ2-7; D is possibly TRBD1 or TRBD2 (5 bases each). In germline, CDR1 is MNHEY, CDR2 SVGAGI. The V end lost 5 bases, the J end lost 9 bases, and 23 bases lay between the germline ends. The CDR3 length is 15 residues.

The genes are TRBV3-1 and TRBJ1-2, with D perhaps matching TRBD1 (6 bases). Germline CDR1 reads LGHDT; CDR2 reads YNNKEL (reference sequence). The germline V and J ends were trimmed by 4 bases and 8 bases, with 17 bases remaining between them. This CDR3 has 14 amino acids. The DNA of the CDR3 is TGTGCCAGCAGCCCAAATAGGTACAGGGAGGGCTACACCTTC. This translates into CASSPNRYREGYTF.

The CDR3 is CASKLTGGTEAFF. CDR3 coding DNA: TGTGCCAGCAAGTTGACAGGGGGAACTGAAGCTTTCTTT. The J gene is TRBJ1-1, the V gene TRBV2, with TRBD1 matching 9 bases. Germline CDR1 and CDR2: SNHLY and FYNNEI. The CDR3 has 13 amino acids. The V and J ends lost 7 bases and 5 bases, in that order; junction bases with no gene match: 5.

This clonotype was picked up one time. The chain is built from TRBV11-2 and TRBJ2-3; 8 bases are shared with TRBD1. The CDR3 spans 16 residues. Trimming took 5 bases from V and 6 from J; bases not matched to a gene: 13. Germline values: CDR1 SGHAT, CDR2 FQNNGV. In DNA, the CDR3 is TGTGCCAGCAGCCCTGACCGGACAGGGCAAGGGGATACGCAGTATTTT. As protein: CASSPDRTGQGDTQYF.

This clonotype has just a few counts. The V call is TRBV6-5, the J call TRBJ2-6; D is ambiguous. Germline-derived CDR1 and CDR2 are MNHEY and SVGAGI. CDR3 length: 14 residues. The V end was cut by 5 bases, the J end by 4 bases, with 9 bases between. CDR3 protein: CASSNRVGANVLTF. As DNA, the CDR3 is TGTGCCAGCAGTAACCGGGTCGGGGCCAACGTCCTGACTTTC.

Note on this clonotype: One end of the junction fails to match germline, which may point to a read error. This chain links TRBV7-7 with TRBJ2-5, with TRBD2 identical over 9 bases. The CDR3 extends over 14 amino acids. Germline CDR1 reads SSHAT; CDR2 reads FNYEAQ (reference sequence). The DNA for the CDR3 is TGTGCTAGCAGCTTAGGCGGGGGGGCAGAGACCCAGTACTTC. Amino acids: CASSLGGGAETQYF.

This chain connects TRBV27 to TRBJ2-3, with a possible D match to TRBD1 (5 bases). This CDR3 comprises 15 residues. Germline CDR1 and CDR2: MNHEY and SMNVEV (reference sequence). V was pared by 3 bases and J by 2 bases, with 12 bases between. CDR3 coding DNA: TGTGCCAGCAGTTTTTCGGTCAGGGACACAGATACGCAGTATTTT. It translates to CASSFSVRDTDTQYF.

The genes are TRBV3-1 and TRBJ1-6; D gene uncertain. Germline CDR1 LGHDT, CDR2 YNNKEL (reference sequence). V lost 4 bases and J 6 bases, leaving 10 bases between the germline ends. The CDR3 spans 14 residues. The CDR3 bases are TGTGCCAGCAGCCCCGAAAGTTTTAATTCACCCCTCCACTTT. Protein product: CASSPESFNSPLHF. The entire variable domain, with the rest obtained from reference TRBV3-1 and TRBJ1-6, is as follows: DTAVSQTPKYLVTQMGNDKSIKCEQNLGHDTMYWYKQDSKKFLKIMFSYNNKELIINETVPNRFSPKSPDKAHLNLHINSLELGDSAVYFCASSPESFNSPLHFGNGTRLTVT.

The gene calls are TRBV4-2 and TRBJ1-5; D is unresolved. The germline V gene has CDR1 LGHNA and CDR2 YNFKEQ. CDR3 size: 13 residues. V was cut by 0 bases and J by 7 bases, with 7 bases left in between. The CDR3 coding sequence is TGTGCCAGCAGCCAAGATCGGAAGCAGCCCCAGCATTTT. Protein product: CASSQDRKQPQHF.

This clonotype occurred a few times. This chain uses TRBV11-2 with TRBJ1-5; D unclear. CDR3 length equals 13 residues. Trimming stripped 1 base from V and 6 bases from J, with 7 bases between. Germline V gene sequence: CDR1 SGHAT, CDR2 FQNNGV. The CDR3 DNA is TGTGCCAGCAGCTTAGGAGTAGGTCAGCCCCAGCATTTT. Its protein is CASSLGVGQPQHF.

The V call is TRBV6-5, the J call TRBJ2-2; D is uncertain. V lost 6 bases, J lost 6 bases, and 20 bases lay in between. Germline V gene lookup returns CDR1 MNHEY and CDR2 SVGAGI. The CDR3 runs to 16 residues. The CDR3 protein is CASRNGFLGIAGELFF. DNA for the CDR3: TGTGCCAGCAGAAACGGGTTCTTAGGGATAGCCGGGGAGCTGTTTTTT.

This clonotype was observed a few times. J is TRBJ2-3 and V is TRBV28, with D hard to call. Looked up from germline, CDR1 is MDHEN and CDR2 is SYDVKM. The CDR3 covers 12 residues. V was trimmed by 2 bases and J by 7 bases, leaving 7 bases between them. The CDR3, as DNA: TGTGCCAGCAGTTTAGGACGAAATACGCAGTATTTT. It specifies CASSLGRNTQYF.

The chain recombines TRBV20-1 with TRBJ1-5; 11 bases map to TRBD1. The germline V gene encodes CDR1 DFQATT and CDR2 SNEGSKA (reference sequence). The CDR3 spans 18 residues. The J segment lost 1 base and the V segment lost 6 bases, leaving 14 bases of the junction unmatched. The CDR3 bases are TGCAGTGCCCCCGGACAGGGGGCTGGGCCAGTGAGCAATCAGCCCCAGCATTTT. Protein sequence: CSAPGQGAGPVSNQPQHF.

This clonotype appeared many times. The chain combines TRBV12-3 or TRBV12-4 with TRBJ2-7, with D possibly being TRBD1 (6 bases). V was clipped by 5 bases and J by 2 bases, with 13 bases between them. The CDR3 extends over 14 amino acids. The CDR3 region has the DNA TGTGCCAGCAGTGACCGGGACACAACCTACGAGCAGTACTTC. Translation gives CASSDRDTTYEQYF.

The V gene is TRBV5-1, the J gene TRBJ2-7, with 15 bases fitting TRBD2. Looked up from germline, CDR1 is SGHRS and CDR2 is YFSETQ. This CDR3 spans 17 amino acids. Losses at the gene ends were 4 bases for V and 0 bases for J; bases not matched to a gene: 5. The CDR3 spells CASSPGTSGGSSYEQYF. In DNA, the CDR3 is TGCGCCAGCAGCCCCGGGACTAGCGGGGGGAGCTCCTACGAGCAGTACTTC.